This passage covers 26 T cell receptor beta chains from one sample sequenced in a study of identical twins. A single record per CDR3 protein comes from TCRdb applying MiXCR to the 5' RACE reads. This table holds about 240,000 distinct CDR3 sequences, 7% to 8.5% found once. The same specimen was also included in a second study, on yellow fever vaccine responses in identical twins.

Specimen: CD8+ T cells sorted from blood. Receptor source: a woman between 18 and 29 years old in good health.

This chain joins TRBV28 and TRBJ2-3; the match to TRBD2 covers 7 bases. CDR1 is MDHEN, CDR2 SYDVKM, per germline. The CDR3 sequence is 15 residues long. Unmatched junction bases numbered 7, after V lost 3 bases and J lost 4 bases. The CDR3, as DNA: TGTGCCAGCAGTTTGGGTGTGGGGAGGGCAGATACGCAGTATTTT. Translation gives CASSLGVGRADTQYF. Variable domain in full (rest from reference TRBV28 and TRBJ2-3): DVKVTQSSRYLVKRTGEKVFLECVQDMDHENMFWYRQDPGLGLRLIYFSYDVKMKEKGDIPEGYSVSREKKERFSLILESASTNQTSMYLCASSLGVGRADTQYFGPGTRLTVL.

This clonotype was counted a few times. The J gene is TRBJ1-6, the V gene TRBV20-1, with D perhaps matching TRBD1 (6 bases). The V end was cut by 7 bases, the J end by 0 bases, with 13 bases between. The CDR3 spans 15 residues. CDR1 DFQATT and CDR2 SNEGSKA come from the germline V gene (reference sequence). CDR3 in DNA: TGCAGTGACAGGGCGAAGGGCTCCTATAATTCACCCCTCCACTTT. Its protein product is CSDRAKGSYNSPLHF.

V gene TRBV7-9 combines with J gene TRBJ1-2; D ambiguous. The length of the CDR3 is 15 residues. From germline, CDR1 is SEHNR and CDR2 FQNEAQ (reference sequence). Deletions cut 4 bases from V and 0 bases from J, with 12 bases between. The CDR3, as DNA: TGTGCCAGCAGCTCTCCTGGGCAGACTAACTATGGCTACACCTTC. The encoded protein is CASSSPGQTNYGYTF.

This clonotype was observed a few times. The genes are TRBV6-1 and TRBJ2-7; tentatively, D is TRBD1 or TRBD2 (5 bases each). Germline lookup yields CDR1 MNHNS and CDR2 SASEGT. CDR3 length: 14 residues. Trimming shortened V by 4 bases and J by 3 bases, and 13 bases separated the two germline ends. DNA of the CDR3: TGTGCCAGCAGTGCCCAGGGAGATCGCTACGAGCAGTACGTC. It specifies CASSAQGDRYEQYV.

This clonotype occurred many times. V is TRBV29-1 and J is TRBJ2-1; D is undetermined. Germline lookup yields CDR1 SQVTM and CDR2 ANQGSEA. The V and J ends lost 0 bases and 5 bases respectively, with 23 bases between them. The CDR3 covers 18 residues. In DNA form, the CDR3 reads TGCAGCGTTGAAGACCCGAAAAGCTTAGTCTCCTCTGACAATGAGCAGTTCTTC. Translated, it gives CSVEDPKSLVSSDNEQFF.

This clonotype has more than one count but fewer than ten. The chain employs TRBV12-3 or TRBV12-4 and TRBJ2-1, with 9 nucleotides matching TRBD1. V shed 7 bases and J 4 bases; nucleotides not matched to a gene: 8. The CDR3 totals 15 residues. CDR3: CASNAGTGLYNEQFF. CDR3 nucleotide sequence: TGTGCCAGCAATGCCGGGACAGGGTTATACAATGAGCAGTTCTTC.

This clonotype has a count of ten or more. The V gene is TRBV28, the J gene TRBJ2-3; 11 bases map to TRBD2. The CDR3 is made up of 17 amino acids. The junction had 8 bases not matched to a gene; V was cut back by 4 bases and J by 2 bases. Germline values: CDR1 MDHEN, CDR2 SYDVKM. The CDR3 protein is CASSSGRLAGHTDTQYF. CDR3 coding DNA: TGTGCCAGCAGTTCAGGAAGACTAGCGGGACACACAGATACGCAGTATTTT.

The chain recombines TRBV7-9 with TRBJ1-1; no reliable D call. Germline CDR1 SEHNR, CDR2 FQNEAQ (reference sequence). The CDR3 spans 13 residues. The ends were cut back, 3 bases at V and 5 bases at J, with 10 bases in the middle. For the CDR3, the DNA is TGTGCCAGCAGCTTGTTAGGGAGGACTGAAGCTTTCTTT. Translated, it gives CASSLLGRTEAFF.

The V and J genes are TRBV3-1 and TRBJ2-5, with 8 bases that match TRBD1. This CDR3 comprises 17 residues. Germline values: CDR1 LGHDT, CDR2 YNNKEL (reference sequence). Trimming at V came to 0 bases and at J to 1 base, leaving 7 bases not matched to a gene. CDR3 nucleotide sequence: TGTGCCAGCAGCCAAGATGTGACAGGGGTGGCCCAAGAGACCCAGTACTTC. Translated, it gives CASSQDVTGVAQETQYF.

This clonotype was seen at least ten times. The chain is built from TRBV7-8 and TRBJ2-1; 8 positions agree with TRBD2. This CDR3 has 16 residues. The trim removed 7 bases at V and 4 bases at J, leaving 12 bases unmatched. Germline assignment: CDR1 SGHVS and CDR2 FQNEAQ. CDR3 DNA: TGTGCCAGCACCAGAACAGCGGGAGAGCTTTACAATGAGCAGTTCTTC. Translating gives CASTRTAGELYNEQFF.

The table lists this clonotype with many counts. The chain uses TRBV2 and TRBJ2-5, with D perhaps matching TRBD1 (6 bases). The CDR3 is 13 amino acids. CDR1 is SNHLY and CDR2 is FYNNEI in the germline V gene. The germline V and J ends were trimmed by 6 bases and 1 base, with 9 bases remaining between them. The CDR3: CASRWTVQETQYF. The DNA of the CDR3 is TGTGCCAGCAGATGGACAGTCCAAGAGACCCAGTACTTC. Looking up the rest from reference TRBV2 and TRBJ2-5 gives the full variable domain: EPEVTQTPSHQVTQMGQEVILRCVPISNHLYFYWYRQILGQKVEFLVSFYNNEISEKSEIFDDQFSVERPDGSNFTLKIRSTKLEDSAMYFCASRWTVQETQYFGPGTRLLVL.

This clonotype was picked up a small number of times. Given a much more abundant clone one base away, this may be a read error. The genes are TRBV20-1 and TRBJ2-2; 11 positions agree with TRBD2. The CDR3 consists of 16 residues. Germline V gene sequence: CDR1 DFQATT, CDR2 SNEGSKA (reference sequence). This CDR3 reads CCAPDLAGGDTGELFF. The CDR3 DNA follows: TGCTGTGCTCCCGATTTAGCGGGAGGGGACACCGGGGAGCTGTTTTTT.

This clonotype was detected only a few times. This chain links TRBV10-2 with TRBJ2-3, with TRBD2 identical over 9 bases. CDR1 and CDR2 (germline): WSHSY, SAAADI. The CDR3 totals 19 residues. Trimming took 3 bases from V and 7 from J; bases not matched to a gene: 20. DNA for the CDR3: TGCGCCAGCAGTGACCTCACCGCCCCCGCGGCGGGAGGGCCTCATACGCAGTATTTT. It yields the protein CASSDLTAPAAGGPHTQYF.

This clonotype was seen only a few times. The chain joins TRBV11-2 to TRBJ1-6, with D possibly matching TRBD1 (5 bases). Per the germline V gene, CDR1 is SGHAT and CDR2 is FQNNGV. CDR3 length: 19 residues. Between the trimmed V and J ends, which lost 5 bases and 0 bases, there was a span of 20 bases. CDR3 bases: TGTGCCAGCAGCCACACCCGGGGAGAGGGGAGCTCCTATAATTCACCCCTCCACTTT. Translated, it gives CASSHTRGEGSSYNSPLHF.

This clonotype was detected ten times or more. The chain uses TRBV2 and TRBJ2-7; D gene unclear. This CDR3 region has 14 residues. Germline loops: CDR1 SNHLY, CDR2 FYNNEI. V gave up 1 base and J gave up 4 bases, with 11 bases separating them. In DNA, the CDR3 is TGTGCCAGCAGTGAAGAAAATCGGCCTTACGAGCAGTACTTC. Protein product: CASSEENRPYEQYF.

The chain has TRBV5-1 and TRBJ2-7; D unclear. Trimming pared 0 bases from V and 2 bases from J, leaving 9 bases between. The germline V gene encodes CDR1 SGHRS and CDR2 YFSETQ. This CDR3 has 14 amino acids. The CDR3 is CASSLEGRAYEQYF. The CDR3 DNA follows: TGCGCCAGCAGCTTGGAGGGTCGCGCCTACGAGCAGTACTTC.

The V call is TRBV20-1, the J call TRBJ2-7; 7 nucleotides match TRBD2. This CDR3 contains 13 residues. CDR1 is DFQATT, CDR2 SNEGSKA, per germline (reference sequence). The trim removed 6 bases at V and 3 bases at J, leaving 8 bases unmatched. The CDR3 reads CSARDYPNYEQYF. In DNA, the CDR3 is TGCAGTGCAAGGGACTACCCGAACTACGAGCAGTACTTC.

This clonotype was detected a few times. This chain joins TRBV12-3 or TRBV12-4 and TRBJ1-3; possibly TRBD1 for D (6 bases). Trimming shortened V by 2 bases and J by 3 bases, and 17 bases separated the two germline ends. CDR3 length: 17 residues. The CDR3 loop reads CASSLLMRGVLGNTIYF. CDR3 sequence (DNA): TGTGCCAGCAGTTTATTAATGAGGGGGGTCCTTGGAAACACCATATATTTT.

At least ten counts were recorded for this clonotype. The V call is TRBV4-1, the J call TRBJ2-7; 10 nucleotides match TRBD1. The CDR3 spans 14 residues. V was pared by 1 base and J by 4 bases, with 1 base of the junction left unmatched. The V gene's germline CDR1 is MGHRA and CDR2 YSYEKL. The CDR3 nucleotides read TGCGCCAGCAGCCAAGGACAGGGGGCTTACGAGCAGTACGTC. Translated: CASSQGQGAYEQYV.

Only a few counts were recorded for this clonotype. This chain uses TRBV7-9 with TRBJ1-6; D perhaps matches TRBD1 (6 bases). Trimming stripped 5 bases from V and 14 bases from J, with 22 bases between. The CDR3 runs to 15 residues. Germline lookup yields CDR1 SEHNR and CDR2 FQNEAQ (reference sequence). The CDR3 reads CASSPPGTPTVALHF. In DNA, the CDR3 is TGTGCCAGCAGCCCGCCCGGGACACCAACCGTGGCCCTCCACTTT.

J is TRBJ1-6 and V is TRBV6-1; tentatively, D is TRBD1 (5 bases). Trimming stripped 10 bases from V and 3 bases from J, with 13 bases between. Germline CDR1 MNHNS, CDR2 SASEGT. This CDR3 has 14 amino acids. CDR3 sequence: CATQRGVYNSPLHF. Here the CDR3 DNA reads TGTGCCACGCAAAGGGGCGTCTATAATTCACCCCTCCACTTT.

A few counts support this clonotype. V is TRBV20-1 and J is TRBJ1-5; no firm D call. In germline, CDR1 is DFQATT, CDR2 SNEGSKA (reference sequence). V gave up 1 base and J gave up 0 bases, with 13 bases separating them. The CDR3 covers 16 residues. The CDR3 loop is CSARGAADDSNQPQHF. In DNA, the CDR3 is TGCAGTGCTAGAGGGGCGGCAGACGATAGCAATCAGCCCCAGCATTTT.

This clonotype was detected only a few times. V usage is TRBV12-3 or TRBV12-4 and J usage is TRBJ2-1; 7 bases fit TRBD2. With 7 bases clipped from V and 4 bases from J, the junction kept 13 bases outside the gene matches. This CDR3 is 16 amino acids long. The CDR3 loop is CASTLSIAGEYNEQFF. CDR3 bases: TGTGCCAGCACCCTTTCTATCGCGGGAGAATACAATGAGCAGTTCTTC.

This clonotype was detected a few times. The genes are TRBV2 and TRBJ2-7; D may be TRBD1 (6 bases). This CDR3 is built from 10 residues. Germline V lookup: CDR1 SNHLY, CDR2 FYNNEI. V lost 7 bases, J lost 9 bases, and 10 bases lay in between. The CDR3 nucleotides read TGTGCCAGCACCGAGGGGGTGCAGTACTTC. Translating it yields CASTEGVQYF.

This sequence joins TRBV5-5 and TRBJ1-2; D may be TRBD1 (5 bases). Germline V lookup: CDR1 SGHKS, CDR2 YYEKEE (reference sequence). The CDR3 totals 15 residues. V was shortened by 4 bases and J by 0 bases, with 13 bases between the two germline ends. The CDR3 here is CASSLRTRANYGYTF. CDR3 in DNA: TGTGCCAGCAGCCTCCGGACAAGAGCTAACTATGGCTACACCTTC.

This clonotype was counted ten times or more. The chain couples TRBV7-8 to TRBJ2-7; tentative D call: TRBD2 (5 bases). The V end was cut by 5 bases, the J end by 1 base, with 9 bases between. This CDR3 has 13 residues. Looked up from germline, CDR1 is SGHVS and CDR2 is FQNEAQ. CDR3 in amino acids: CASSHGLSYEQYV. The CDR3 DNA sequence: TGTGCCAGCAGCCACGGACTTTCCTACGAGCAGTACGTC.